What follows are 18 T cell receptor beta chains derived from one specimen sequenced in a study of T cells in Graves' hyperthyroidism and ophthalmopathy. Amplified TCR beta CDR3 regions came from RNA transcripts. Researchers ran a first-round RT-PCR on the TCR CDR3 using the HTBI primer set. MiXCR, run by TCRdb on the multiplex PCR reads, gives a single entry per CDR3 protein. In the table there are some 360,000 distinct CDR3 sequences, about 15% of which are singletons. The sequenced sample was blood. The receptors stem from a woman in her sixties or seventies with Graves' hyperthyroidism.

This chain connects TRBV5-5 to TRBJ1-3, with D hard to call. Deletions cut 0 bases from V and 3 bases from J, with 7 bases between. This CDR3 comprises 14 residues. Germline lookup yields CDR1 SGHKS and CDR2 YYEKEE (reference sequence). The CDR3 DNA reads TGTGCCAGCAGCTTGGGGCAGAATGGAAACACCATATATTTT. Its translation: CASSLGQNGNTIYF.

This clonotype was picked up a small number of times. CDR3 sequence reads: CASSPHKRGPNYNSPLHF. CDR3 DNA: TGTGCCAGCAGTCCTCATAAGAGGGGGCCTAACTATAATTCACCCCTCCACTTT. This chain joins TRBV6-1 and TRBJ1-6; 7 bases map to TRBD1. The length of the CDR3 is 18 residues. Germline V gene lookup returns CDR1 MNHNS and CDR2 SASEGT. Germline trimming cut 5 bases from V and 3 bases from J; bases unmatched to any gene: 13.

There are many counts of this clonotype. The rearrangement uses TRBV3-1 and TRBJ2-7; no definite D call. The germline gives CDR1 LGHDT, CDR2 YNNKEL (reference sequence). The CDR3 extends over 14 amino acids. V lost 2 bases and J lost 4, with 12 bases in between. The CDR3 nucleotides read TGTGCCAGCAGCCAACTAACAGATGGGTACGAGCAGTACTTC. Residues: CASSQLTDGYEQYF.

The sample holds a few counts of this clonotype. The genes are TRBV18 and TRBJ1-5; 9 nucleotides line up with TRBD1. CDR3 length: 16 residues. Germline V lookup: CDR1 KGHSH, CDR2 LQKENI. J lost 1 base, V lost 2 bases, and 3 bases had no gene match. The CDR3 loop reads CASSPGTGLSNQPQHF. CDR3 nucleotide sequence: TGTGCCAGCTCACCAGGGACAGGGCTCAGCAATCAGCCCCAGCATTTT.

This clonotype was observed at least ten times. The chain employs TRBV2 and TRBJ1-6, with unresolved D. Trimming took off 0 bases at V and 7 bases at J, with 16 bases between the two ends. Germline V lookup: CDR1 SNHLY, CDR2 FYNNEI. The length of the CDR3 is 17 residues. The CDR3 DNA reads as TGTGCCAGCAGTGAAGCGCAGACGACTTCCTGGAATTCACCCCTCCACTTT. Its translation: CASSEAQTTSWNSPLHF.

This clonotype was seen at least ten times. The chain links TRBV7-9 to TRBJ2-5; unclear D gene. CDR1 is SEHNR, CDR2 FQNEAQ, per germline (reference sequence). CDR3 length equals 15 residues. Trimming removed 2 bases from V and 4 bases from J, with 14 bases in between. The CDR3 nucleotides are TGTGCCAGCAGCTTACCAACTGGGGTAGGAGAGACCCAGTACTTC. It specifies CASSLPTGVGETQYF.

This clonotype was counted only a few times. The chain joins TRBV6-1 to TRBJ2-7, with D unresolved. V was trimmed by 5 bases and J by 3 bases, leaving 17 bases between them. Looked up from germline, CDR1 is MNHNS and CDR2 is SASEGT. The CDR3 is made up of 15 amino acids. CDR3 bases: TGTGCCAGCAGTTCGGGTTCGAGGCGGATCTACGAGCAGTACTTC. Its translation: CASSSGSRRIYEQYF.

This clonotype was observed at least ten times. CDR3 protein: CASSDFLAGGPYEQFF. The CDR3 nucleotides read TGTGCCAGCAGCGATTTTCTAGCGGGAGGGCCCTATGAGCAGTTCTTC. V is TRBV2 and J is TRBJ2-1, with TRBD2 matching over 12 bases. The trim removed 6 bases at V and 8 bases at J, leaving 11 bases unmatched. This CDR3 is 16 amino acids long. Germline CDR1 is SNHLY and CDR2 is FYNNEI.

This clonotype was seen many times. The chain uses TRBV7-9 and TRBJ2-6, with D possibly being TRBD1 (6 bases). V was trimmed by 5 bases and J by 1 base, leaving 9 bases between them. The CDR3 contains 15 residues. Germline V CDR1 and CDR2: SEHNR, FQNEAQ (reference sequence). The CDR3 region is CASSTGFSGANVLTF. For the CDR3, the DNA is TGTGCCAGCAGCACAGGGTTTTCTGGGGCCAACGTCCTGACTTTC.

This clonotype has ten or more counts. The chain links TRBV12-3 or TRBV12-4 to TRBJ2-1; either TRBD1 or TRBD2 may fit D (5 bases each). The CDR3 runs to 11 residues. Between the trimmed V and J ends, which lost 4 bases and 10 bases, there was a span of 8 bases. DNA for the CDR3: TGTGCCAGCAGTTATGGGGACGAGCAGTTCTTC. It translates to CASSYGDEQFF.

V and J are TRBV6-1 and TRBJ1-1, with D possibly being TRBD1 (5 bases). Germline loops: CDR1 MNHNS, CDR2 SASEGT. The CDR3 has 14 residues. Deletions cut 3 bases from V and 3 bases from J, with 11 bases between. The CDR3 loop reads CASSEGVLDTEAFF. The CDR3, as DNA: TGTGCCAGCAGTGAGGGGGTCCTCGACACTGAAGCTTTCTTT.

This clonotype has more than one count but fewer than ten. The chain couples TRBV12-3 or TRBV12-4 to TRBJ2-1; 11 bases line up with TRBD2. The CDR3 is 15 amino acids. J gave up 6 bases and V 2 bases, and 3 bases lay outside the gene matches. CDR3 protein: CASSLLAGGCNEQFF. CDR3 sequence (DNA): TGTGCCAGCAGTTTATTAGCGGGAGGGTGCAATGAGCAGTTCTTC.

A remark on this clonotype: A read error may explain this, as a much larger clone is one base away. V is TRBV20-1 and J is TRBJ2-1, with D tentatively TRBD1 (7 bases). With 3 bases removed from V and 10 bases from J, the gap between germline ends came to 19 bases. From germline, CDR1 is DFQATT and CDR2 SNEGSKA (reference sequence). This CDR3 has 14 amino acids. Here the CDR3 DNA reads TGCAGTGCTAGGGGCGCGGGACAGACCTACGAGCAGTTCTTC. This codes for CSARGAGQTYEQFF.

The chain uses TRBV5-4 and TRBJ2-7; possibly TRBD2 for D (6 bases). CDR1 SGHNT and CDR2 YYREEE come from the germline V gene (reference sequence). The CDR3 covers 16 residues. Trimming pared 0 bases from V and 2 bases from J, leaving 15 bases between. The CDR3 nucleotides read TGTGCCAGCAGCTTGGGGGCGGGAAACGGCGCCTACGAGCAGTACTTC. It is translated as CASSLGAGNGAYEQYF.

In its sample, this clonotype was seen many times. The V and J genes are TRBV3-1 and TRBJ2-1, with 9 bases matching TRBD1. V lost 4 bases and J lost 7; bases outside the gene matches: 5. CDR3 length equals 14 residues. The germline V gene encodes CDR1 LGHDT and CDR2 YNNKEL (reference sequence). The CDR3 coding sequence is TGTGCCAGCAGCCCGGGGACAGGGCGGAATGAGCAGTTCTTC. It is translated as CASSPGTGRNEQFF.

This clonotype was found many times. V is TRBV14 and J is TRBJ2-1; D remains unclear. V lost 3 bases, J lost 6 bases, and 6 bases lay in between. CDR1 SGHDN and CDR2 FVKESK come from the germline V gene. The CDR3 sequence is 12 residues long. CDR3 coding DNA: TGTGCCAGCAGCCACTTACTCAATGAGCAGTTCTTC. Translating it yields CASSHLLNEQFF.

This clonotype was seen many times. The DNA of the CDR3 is TGCAGCGTTGACAAGGCCGGGATAGATACGCAGTATTTT. It codes for CSVDKAGIDTQYF. The V and J genes are TRBV29-1 and TRBJ2-3, with TRBD2 as a possible D gene (5 bases). The CDR3 consists of 13 residues. From germline, CDR1 is SQVTM and CDR2 ANQGSEA. The V gene lost 3 bases and the J gene lost 5 bases, with 12 bases spanning the gap.

The rearrangement links TRBV20-1 to TRBJ1-2; D perhaps matches TRBD1 (6 bases). The CDR3 runs to 13 residues. V was cut by 5 bases and J by 4 bases, with 14 bases left in between. CDR1 and CDR2 from the germline V gene are DFQATT and SNEGSKA (reference sequence). In DNA, the CDR3 is TGCAGTGCTCGGGGAGGACAGAGCTATGGCTACACCTTC. Protein: CSARGGQSYGYTF.